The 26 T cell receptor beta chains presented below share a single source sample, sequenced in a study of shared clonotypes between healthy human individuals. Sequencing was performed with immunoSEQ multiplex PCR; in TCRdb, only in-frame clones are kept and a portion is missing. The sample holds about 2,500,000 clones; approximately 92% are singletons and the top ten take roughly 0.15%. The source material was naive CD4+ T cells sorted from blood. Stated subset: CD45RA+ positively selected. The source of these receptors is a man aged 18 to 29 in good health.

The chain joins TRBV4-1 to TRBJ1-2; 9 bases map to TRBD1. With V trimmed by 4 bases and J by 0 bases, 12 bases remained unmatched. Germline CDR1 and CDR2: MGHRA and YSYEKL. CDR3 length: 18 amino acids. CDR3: CASSLGQGLVSANYGYTF. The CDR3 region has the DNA TGCGCCAGCAGCCTGGGACAGGGCTTAGTGTCGGCTAACTATGGCTACACCTTC.

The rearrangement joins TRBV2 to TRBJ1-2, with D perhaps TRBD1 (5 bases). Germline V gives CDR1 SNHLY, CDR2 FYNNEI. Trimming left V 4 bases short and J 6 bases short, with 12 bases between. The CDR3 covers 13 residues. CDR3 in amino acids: CASSGTTLDGYTF. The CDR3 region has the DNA TGTGCCAGCAGTGGGACAACCCTTGATGGCTACACCTTC.

In nucleotides, the CDR3 is TGTGCCAGCAGCATAAGGGTTGGGGCTAATGAAAAACTGTTTTTT. Protein product: CASSIRVGANEKLFF. V and J are TRBV7-2 and TRBJ1-4, with unresolved D. This CDR3 has 15 residues. The ends were cut back, 5 bases at V and 3 bases at J, with 13 bases in the middle. Germline V CDR1 and CDR2: SGHTA, FQGNSA.

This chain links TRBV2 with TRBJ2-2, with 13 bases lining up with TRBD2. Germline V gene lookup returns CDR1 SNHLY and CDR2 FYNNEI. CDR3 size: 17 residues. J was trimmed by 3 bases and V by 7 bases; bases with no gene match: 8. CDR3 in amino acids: CASMILAGGPHTGELFF. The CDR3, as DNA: TGTGCCAGCATGATACTAGCGGGAGGGCCGCACACCGGGGAGCTGTTTTTT.

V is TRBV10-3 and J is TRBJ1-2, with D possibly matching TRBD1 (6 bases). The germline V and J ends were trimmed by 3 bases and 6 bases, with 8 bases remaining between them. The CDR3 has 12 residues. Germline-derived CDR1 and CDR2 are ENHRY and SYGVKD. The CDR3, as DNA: TGTGCCATCAGTGATACAGGGAATGGCTACACCTTC. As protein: CAISDTGNGYTF.

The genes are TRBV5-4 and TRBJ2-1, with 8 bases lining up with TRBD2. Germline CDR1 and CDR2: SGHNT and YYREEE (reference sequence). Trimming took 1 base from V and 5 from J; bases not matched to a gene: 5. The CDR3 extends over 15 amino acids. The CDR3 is CASSLIAGPHNEQFF. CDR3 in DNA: TGTGCCAGCAGCTTGATAGCGGGGCCCCACAATGAGCAGTTCTTC.

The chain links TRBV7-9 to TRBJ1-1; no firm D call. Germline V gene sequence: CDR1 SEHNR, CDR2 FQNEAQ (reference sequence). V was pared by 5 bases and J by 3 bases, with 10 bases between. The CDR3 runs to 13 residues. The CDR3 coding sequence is TGTGCCAGCAGCCGGGGAAGGTACACTGAAGCTTTCTTT. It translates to CASSRGRYTEAFF.

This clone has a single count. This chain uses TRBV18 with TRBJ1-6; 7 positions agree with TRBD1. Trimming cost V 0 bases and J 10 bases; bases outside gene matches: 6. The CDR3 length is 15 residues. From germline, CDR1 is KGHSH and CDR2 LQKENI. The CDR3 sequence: CASSPPQGGGSPLHF. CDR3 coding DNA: TGTGCCAGCTCACCACCGCAAGGGGGCGGGTCACCCCTCCACTTT.

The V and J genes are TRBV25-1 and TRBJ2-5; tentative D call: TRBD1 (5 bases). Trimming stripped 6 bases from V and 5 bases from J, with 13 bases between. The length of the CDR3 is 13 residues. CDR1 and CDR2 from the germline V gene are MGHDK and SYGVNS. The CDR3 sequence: CASSVGALETQYF. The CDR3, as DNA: TGTGCCAGCAGCGTTGGGGCTCTTGAGACCCAGTACTTC.

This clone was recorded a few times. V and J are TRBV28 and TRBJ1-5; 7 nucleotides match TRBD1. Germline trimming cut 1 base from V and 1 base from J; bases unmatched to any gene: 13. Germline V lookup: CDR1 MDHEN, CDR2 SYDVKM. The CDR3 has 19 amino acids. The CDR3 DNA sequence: TGTGCCAGCAGTTTATCCGGTTCCCTCTGGGACAGCAGCAATCAGCCCCAGCATTTT. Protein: CASSLSGSLWDSSNQPQHF.

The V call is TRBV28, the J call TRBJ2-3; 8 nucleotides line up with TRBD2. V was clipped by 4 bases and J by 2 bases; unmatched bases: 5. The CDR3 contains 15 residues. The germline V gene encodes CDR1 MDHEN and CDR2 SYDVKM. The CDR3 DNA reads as TGTGCCAGCAGTTCAAGCGGGGGACTCACAGATACGCAGTATTTT. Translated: CASSSSGGLTDTQYF.

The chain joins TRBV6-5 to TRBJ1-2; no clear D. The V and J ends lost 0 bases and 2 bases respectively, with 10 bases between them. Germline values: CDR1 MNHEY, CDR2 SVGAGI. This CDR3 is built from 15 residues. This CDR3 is CASSYSSNGNYGYTF. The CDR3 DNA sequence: TGTGCCAGCAGTTACTCCTCAAACGGGAACTATGGCTACACCTTC.

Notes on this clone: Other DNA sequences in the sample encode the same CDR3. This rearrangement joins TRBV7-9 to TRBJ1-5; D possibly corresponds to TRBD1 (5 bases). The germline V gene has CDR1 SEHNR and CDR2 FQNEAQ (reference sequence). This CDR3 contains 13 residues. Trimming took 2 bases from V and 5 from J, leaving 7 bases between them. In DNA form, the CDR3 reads TGTGCCAGCAGCTTATTAGGGGATCAGCCCCAGCATTTT. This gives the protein CASSLLGDQPQHF.

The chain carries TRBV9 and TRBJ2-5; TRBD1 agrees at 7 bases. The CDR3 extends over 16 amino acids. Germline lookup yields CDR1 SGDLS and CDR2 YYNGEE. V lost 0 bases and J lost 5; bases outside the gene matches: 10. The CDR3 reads CASSVGAHDRAETQYF. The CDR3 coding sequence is TGTGCCAGCAGCGTAGGTGCCCACGACAGGGCGGAGACCCAGTACTTC.

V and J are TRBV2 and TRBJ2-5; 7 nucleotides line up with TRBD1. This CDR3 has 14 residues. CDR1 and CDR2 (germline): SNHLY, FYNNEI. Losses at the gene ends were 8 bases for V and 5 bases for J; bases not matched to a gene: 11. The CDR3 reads CASREQGQGETQYF. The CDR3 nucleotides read TGTGCCAGCCGAGAACAGGGGCAGGGTGAGACCCAGTACTTC. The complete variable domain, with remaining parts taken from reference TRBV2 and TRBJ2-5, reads EPEVTQTPSHQVTQMGQEVILRCVPISNHLYFYWYRQILGQKVEFLVSFYNNEISEKSEIFDDQFSVERPDGSNFTLKIRSTKLEDSAMYFCASREQGQGETQYFGPGTRLLVL.

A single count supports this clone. The CDR3 loop is CASSERDRVFEFF. The CDR3 bases are TGTGCCAGCAGTGAACGGGACAGGGTTTTTGAGTTCTTC. This sequence joins TRBV6-1 and TRBJ2-1, with 9 nucleotides matching TRBD1. Germline loops: CDR1 MNHNS, CDR2 SASEGT. This CDR3 region has 13 residues. V was clipped by 2 bases and J by 14 bases; unmatched bases: 7.

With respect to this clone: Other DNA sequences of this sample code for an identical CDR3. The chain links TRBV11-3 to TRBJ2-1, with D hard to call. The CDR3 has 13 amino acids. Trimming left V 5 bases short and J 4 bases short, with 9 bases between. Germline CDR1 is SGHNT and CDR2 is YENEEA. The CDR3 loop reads CASSLGTYNEQFF. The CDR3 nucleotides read TGTGCCAGCAGCCTGGGAACGTACAATGAGCAGTTCTTC.

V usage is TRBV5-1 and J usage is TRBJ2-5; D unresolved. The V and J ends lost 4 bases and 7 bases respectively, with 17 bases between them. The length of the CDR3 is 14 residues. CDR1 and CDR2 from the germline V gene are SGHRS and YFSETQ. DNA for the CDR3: TGCGCCAGCAGCCGGTCGAGTGCCCCAGGGACCCAGTACTTC. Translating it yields CASSRSSAPGTQYF.

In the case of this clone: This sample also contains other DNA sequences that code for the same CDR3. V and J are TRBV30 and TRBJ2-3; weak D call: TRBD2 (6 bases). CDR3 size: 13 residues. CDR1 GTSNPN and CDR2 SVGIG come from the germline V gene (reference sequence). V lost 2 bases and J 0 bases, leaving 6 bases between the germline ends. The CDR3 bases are TGTGCCTGGAGTCGGGGGAGCACAGATACGCAGTATTTT. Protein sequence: CAWSRGSTDTQYF.

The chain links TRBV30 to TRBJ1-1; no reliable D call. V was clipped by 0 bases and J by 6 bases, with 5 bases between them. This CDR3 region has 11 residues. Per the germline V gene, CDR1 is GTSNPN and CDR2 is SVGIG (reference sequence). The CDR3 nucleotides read TGTGCCTGGAGTGTGGTGTCTGAAGCTTTCTTT. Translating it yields CAWSVVSEAFF.

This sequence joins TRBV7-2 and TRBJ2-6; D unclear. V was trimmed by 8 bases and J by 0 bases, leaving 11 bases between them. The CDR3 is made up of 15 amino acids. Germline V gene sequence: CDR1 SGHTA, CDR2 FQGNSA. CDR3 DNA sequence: TGTGCCAGCCGTTACATGGACTCTGGGGCCAACGTCCTGACTTTC. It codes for CASRYMDSGANVLTF.

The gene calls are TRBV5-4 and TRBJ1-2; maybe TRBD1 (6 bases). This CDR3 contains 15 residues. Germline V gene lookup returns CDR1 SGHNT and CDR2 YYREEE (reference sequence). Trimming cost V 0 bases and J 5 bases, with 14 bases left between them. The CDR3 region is CASSLGDKGGYGYTF. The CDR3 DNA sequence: TGTGCCAGCAGCTTGGGGGACAAGGGGGGATATGGCTACACCTTC.

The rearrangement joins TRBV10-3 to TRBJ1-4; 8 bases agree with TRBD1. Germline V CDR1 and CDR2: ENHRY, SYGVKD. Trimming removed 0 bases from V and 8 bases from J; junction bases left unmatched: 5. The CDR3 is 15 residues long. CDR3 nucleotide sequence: TGTGCCATCAGTGAGTCGACAGGGGTGCGGGAAAAACTGTTTTTT. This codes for CAISESTGVREKLFF.

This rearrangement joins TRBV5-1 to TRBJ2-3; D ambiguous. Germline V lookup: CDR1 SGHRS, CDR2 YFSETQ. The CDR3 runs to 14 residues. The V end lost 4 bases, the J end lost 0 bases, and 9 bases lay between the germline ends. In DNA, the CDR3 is TGCGCCAGCAGCCCTAGTGCTAGCACAGATACGCAGTATTTT. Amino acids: CASSPSASTDTQYF.

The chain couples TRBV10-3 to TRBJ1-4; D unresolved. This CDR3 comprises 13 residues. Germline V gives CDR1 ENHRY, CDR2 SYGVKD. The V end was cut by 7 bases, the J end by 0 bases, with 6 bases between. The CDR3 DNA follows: TGTGCCATCAATGGGGCAACTAATGAAAAACTGTTTTTT. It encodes CAINGATNEKLFF.

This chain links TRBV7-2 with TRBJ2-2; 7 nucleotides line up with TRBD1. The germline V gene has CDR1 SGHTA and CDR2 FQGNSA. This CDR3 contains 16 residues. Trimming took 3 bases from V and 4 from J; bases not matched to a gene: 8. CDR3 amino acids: CASSFRGSFGTGELFF. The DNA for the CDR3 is TGTGCCAGCAGCTTCAGGGGGTCGTTTGGCACCGGGGAGCTGTTTTTT.